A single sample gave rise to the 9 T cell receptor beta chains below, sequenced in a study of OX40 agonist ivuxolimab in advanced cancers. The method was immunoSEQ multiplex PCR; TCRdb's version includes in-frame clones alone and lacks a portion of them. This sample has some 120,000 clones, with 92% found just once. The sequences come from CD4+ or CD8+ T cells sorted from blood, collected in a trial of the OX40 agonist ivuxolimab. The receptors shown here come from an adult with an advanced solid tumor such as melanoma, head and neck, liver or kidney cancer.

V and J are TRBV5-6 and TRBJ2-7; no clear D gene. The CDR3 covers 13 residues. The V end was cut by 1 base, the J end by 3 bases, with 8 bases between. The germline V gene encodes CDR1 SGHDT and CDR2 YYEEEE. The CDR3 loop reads CASSLPSDYEQYF. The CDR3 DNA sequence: TGTGCCAGCAGCTTGCCTAGTGACTACGAGCAGTACTTC.

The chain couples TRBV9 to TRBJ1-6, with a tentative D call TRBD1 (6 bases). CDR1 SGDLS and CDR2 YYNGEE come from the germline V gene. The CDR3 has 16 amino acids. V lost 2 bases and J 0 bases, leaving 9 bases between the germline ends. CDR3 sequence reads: CASSVGQSSYNSPLHF. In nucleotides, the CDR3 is TGTGCCAGCAGCGTCGGACAGAGCTCCTATAATTCACCCCTCCACTTT. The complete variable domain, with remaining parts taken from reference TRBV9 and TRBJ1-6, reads DSGVTQTPKHLITATGQRVTLRCSPRSGDLSVYWYQQSLDQGLQFLIQYYNGEERAKGNILERFSAQQFPDLHSELNLSSLELGDSALYFCASSVGQSSYNSPLHFGNGTRLTVT.

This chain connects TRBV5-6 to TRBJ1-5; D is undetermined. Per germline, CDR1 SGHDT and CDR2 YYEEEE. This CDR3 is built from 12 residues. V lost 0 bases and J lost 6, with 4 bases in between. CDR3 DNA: TGTGCCAGCAGCTTGGATGGTCAGCCCCAGCATTTT. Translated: CASSLDGQPQHF.

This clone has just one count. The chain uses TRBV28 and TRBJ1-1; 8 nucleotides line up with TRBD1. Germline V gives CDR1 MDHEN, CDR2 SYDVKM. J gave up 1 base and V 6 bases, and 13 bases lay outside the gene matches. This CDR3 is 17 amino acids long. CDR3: CASSSRQGSMRNTEAFF. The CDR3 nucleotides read TGTGCCAGCAGCTCGAGACAGGGGTCGATGAGGAACACTGAAGCTTTCTTT.

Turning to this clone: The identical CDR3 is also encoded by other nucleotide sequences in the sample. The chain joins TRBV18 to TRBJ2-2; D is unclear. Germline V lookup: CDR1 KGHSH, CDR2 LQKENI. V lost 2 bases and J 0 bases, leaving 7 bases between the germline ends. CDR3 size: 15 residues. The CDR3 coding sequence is TGTGCCAGCTCACCAGGGCTCGCGAACACCGGGGAGCTGTTTTTT. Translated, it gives CASSPGLANTGELFF.

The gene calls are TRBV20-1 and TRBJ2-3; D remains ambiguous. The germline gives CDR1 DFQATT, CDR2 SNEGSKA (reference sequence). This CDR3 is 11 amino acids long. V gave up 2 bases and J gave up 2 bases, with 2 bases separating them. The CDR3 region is CSARHTDTQYF. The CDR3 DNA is TGCAGTGCTAGACACACAGATACGCAGTATTTT.

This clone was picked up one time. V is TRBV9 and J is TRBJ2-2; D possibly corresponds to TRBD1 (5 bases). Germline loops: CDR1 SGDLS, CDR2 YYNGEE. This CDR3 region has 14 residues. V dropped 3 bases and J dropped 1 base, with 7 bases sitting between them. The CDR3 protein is CASSGQGNTGELFF. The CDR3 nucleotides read TGTGCCAGCAGCGGGCAGGGGAACACCGGGGAGCTGTTTTTT.

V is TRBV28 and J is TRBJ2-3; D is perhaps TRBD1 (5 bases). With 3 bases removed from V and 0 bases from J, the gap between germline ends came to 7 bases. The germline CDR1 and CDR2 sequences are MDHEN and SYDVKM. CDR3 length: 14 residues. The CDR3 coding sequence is TGTGCCAGCAGTTTCGCAGGGAGCACAGATACGCAGTATTTT. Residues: CASSFAGSTDTQYF.

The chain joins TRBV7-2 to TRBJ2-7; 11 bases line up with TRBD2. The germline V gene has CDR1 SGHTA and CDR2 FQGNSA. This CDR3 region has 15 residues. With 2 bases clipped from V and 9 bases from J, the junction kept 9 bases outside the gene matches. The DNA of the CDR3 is TGTGCCAGCAGCTTATTACTAGCGGGGGCCTTCGGGCAGTACTTC. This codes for CASSLLLAGAFGQYF.